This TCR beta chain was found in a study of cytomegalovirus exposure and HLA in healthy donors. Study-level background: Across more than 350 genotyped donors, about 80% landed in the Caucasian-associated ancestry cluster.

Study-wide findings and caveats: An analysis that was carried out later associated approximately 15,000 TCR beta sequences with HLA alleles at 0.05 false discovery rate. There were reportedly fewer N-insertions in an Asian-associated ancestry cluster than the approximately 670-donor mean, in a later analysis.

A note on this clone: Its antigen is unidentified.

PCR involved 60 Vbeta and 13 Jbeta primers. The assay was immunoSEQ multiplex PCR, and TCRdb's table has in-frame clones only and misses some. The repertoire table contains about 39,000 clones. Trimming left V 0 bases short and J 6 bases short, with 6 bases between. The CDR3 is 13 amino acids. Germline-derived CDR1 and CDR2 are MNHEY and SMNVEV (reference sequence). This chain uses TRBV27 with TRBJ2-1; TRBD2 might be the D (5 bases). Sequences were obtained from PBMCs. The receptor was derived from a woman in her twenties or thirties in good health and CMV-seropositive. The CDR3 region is CASSLSAGNEQFF. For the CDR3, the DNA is TGTGCCAGCAGTTTATCGGCGGGCAATGAGCAGTTCTTC.